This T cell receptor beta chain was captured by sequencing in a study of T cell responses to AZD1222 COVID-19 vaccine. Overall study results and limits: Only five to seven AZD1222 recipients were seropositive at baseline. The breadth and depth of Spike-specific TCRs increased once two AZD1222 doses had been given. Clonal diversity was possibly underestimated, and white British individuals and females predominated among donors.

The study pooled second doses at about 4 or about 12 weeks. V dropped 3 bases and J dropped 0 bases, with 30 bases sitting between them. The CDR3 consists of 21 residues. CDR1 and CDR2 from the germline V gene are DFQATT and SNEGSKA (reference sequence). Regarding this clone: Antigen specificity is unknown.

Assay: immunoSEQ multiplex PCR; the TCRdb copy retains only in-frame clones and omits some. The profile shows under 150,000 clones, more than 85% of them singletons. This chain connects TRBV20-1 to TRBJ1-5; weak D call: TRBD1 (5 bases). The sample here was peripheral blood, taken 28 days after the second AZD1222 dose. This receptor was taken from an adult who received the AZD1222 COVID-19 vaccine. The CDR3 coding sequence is TGCAGTGCTAGTCCCGGCGACCTAACCGGGGACTTAGAATATAGCAATCAGCCCCAGCATTTT. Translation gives CSASPGDLTGDLEYSNQPQHF.